This T cell receptor beta chain was recorded in a study of blood T cell repertoires in COVID-19. Study summary: In each case, the material was cDNA or gDNA derived from T cells, B-cell-depleted T cells, or PBMCs.

This clone was recorded once. The germline V and J ends were trimmed by 6 bases and 4 bases, with 12 bases remaining between them. From germline, CDR1 is SGHTA and CDR2 FQGNSA. CDR3 length: 13 amino acids. How the authors handled the data: Amplification of reference gene primers provided the estimated nucleated cell counts. Sequenced by immunoSEQ multiplex PCR; TCRdb stores in-frame clones only, minus some. That table is the source of V, J and clone size, and D and trimming were worked out from the DNA. The data contain approximately 240,000 clones, under 85% of them singletons. The source material was peripheral blood. The rearrangement uses TRBV7-2 and TRBJ2-5; weak D call: TRBD1 (6 bases). The receptor was isolated from a woman aged 40 to 50 with active or convalescent COVID-19. The CDR3 DNA sequence: TGTGCCAGCAGGCCCACAGGGACAGAGACCCAGTACTTC. Residues: CASRPTGTETQYF. The full variable domain, rest sourced from reference TRBV7-2 and TRBJ2-5, is GAGVSQSPSNKVTEKGKDVELRCDPISGHTALYWYRQSLGQGLEFLIYFQGNSAPDKSGLPSDRFSAERTGGSVSTLTIQRTQQEDSAVYLCASRPTGTETQYFGPGTRLLVL.